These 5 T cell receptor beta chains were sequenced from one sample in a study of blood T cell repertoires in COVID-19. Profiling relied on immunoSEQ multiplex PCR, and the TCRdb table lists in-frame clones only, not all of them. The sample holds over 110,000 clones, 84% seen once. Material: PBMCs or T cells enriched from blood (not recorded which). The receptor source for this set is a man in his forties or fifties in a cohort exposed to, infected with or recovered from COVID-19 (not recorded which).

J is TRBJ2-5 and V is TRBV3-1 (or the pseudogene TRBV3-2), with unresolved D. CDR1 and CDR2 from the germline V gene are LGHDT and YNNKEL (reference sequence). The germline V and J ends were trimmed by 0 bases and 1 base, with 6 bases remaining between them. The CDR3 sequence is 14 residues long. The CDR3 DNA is TGTGCCAGCAGCCAAGAGAACAGCCAAGAGACCCAGTACTTC. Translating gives CASSQENSQETQYF.

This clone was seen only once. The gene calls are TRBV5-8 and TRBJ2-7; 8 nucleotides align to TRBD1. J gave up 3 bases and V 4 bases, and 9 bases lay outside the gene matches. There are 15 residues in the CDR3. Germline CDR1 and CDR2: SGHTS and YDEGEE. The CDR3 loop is CASSTTQGARYEQYF. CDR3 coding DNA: TGTGCCAGCAGCACGACCCAGGGGGCGCGCTACGAGCAGTACTTC. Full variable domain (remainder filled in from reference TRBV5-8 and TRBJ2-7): EAGVTQSPTHLIKTRGQQATLRCSPISGHTSVYWYQQALGLGLQFLLWYDEGEERNRGNFPPRFSGRQFPNYSSELNVNALELEDSALYLCASSTTQGARYEQYFGPGTRLTVT.

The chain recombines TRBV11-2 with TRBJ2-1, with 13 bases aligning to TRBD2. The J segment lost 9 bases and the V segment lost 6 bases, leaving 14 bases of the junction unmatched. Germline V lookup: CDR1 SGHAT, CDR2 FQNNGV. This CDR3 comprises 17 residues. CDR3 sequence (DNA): TGTGCCAGCAGATCAGATCTCGGGACTAGCGGGACCAGTGAGCAGTTCTTC. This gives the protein CASRSDLGTSGTSEQFF.

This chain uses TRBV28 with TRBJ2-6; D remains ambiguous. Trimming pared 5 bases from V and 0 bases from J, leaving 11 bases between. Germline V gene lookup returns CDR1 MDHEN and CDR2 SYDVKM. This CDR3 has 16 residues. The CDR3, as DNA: TGTGCCAGCAGTCCCAACCACAGCTCTGGGGCCAACGTCCTGACTTTC. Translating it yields CASSPNHSSGANVLTF.

CDR3: CASSIGGLGPEQYF. CDR3 sequence (DNA): TGTGCCAGTAGTATCGGAGGGTTAGGCCCCGAGCAGTACTTC. The V gene is TRBV19, the J gene TRBJ2-7, with D possibly TRBD2 on 6 matching bases. This CDR3 has 14 residues. Trimming left V 3 bases short and J 6 bases short, with 15 bases between. Germline V lookup: CDR1 LNHDA, CDR2 SQIVND (reference sequence).